These 8 T cell receptor beta chains originate from one sample sequenced in a study of blood T cells in healthy people across ages. Next came a second PCR, run for about 7 to 12 cycles, which used a sample-barcoded 5' primer along with a J-beta primer mix. A single record per CDR3 protein comes from TCRdb applying MiXCR to the 5' RACE reads. Of roughly 2 million distinct CDR3 sequences in the sample, roughly 52% were seen once. Sequencing was done on a sample of blood. Receptors were obtained from a woman aged 40 to 50 in good health.

This chain links TRBV4-2 with TRBJ2-3, with D possibly being TRBD2 (6 bases). V lost 4 bases, J lost 3 bases, and 20 bases lay in between. Germline CDR1 and CDR2: LGHNA and YNFKEQ. The CDR3 spans 17 residues. CDR3 sequence reads: CASSPRSLGGLTDTQYF. The CDR3 nucleotides read TGTGCCAGCAGCCCGAGATCCCTGGGGGGACTGACAGATACGCAGTATTTT.

This clonotype was counted a few times. The J gene is TRBJ1-4, the V gene TRBV13; D call uncertain. Trimming removed 0 bases at V and 8 bases at J, with 10 bases between. CDR3 length equals 14 residues. Germline V CDR1 and CDR2: PRHDT, FYEKMQ (reference sequence). CDR3 region: CASSLGAGYEKLFF. DNA for the CDR3: TGTGCCAGCAGCTTAGGGGCGGGCTACGAAAAACTGTTTTTT.

This clonotype was found a few times. The CDR3 here is CASSSWGQGFDGYTF. The DNA of the CDR3 is TGTGCCAGCAGTTCATGGGGACAGGGGTTCGATGGCTACACCTTC. The chain has TRBV28 and TRBJ1-2; 10 nucleotides align to TRBD1. The germline gives CDR1 MDHEN, CDR2 SYDVKM. The CDR3 loop spans 15 amino acids. V was pared by 4 bases and J by 6 bases, with 8 bases of the junction left unmatched.

This clonotype was observed a few times. The rearrangement uses TRBV4-3 and TRBJ2-7, with 12 bases identical to TRBD2. This CDR3 spans 17 amino acids. From germline, CDR1 is LGHNA and CDR2 YSLEER. Trimming at V came to 4 bases and at J to 4 bases, leaving 11 bases not matched to a gene. The CDR3 loop is CASSPTSGGLDRYEQYF. In DNA form, the CDR3 reads TGCGCCAGCAGCCCGACTAGCGGGGGATTAGACAGATACGAGCAGTACTTC.

This clonotype came up a few times. The rearrangement joins TRBV20-1 to TRBJ1-4; 7 nucleotides align to TRBD1. This CDR3 comprises 14 residues. The germline V gene has CDR1 DFQATT and CDR2 SNEGSKA (reference sequence). Germline trimming cut 4 bases from V and 6 bases from J; bases unmatched to any gene: 8. The CDR3 region has the DNA TGCAGTGCTACCCCCCAGGGGGTGGATGAAAAACTGTTTTTT. Its protein is CSATPQGVDEKLFF.

This clonotype showed up just a few times. The chain links TRBV5-1 to TRBJ2-7, with 8 bases aligning to TRBD1. V shed 3 bases and J 5 bases; nucleotides not matched to a gene: 7. Per germline, CDR1 SGHRS and CDR2 YFSETQ. This CDR3 has 14 residues. The CDR3 coding sequence is TGCGCCAGCAGCTCGTCGACAGGGGTCCACGAGCAGTACTTC. Encoded protein: CASSSSTGVHEQYF. Looking up the rest from reference TRBV5-1 and TRBJ2-7 gives the full variable domain: KAGVTQTPRYLIKTRGQQVTLSCSPISGHRSVSWYQQTPGQGLQFLFEYFSETQRNKGNFPGRFSGRQFSNSRSEMNVSTLELGDSALYLCASSSSTGVHEQYFGPGTRLTVT.

This clonotype came up a few times. The chain employs TRBV12-3 or TRBV12-4 and TRBJ2-4; weak D call: TRBD2 (6 bases). Trimming removed 9 bases at V and 1 base at J, with 13 bases between. The CDR3 loop spans 14 amino acids. The CDR3 coding sequence is TGTGCCAGTAAAGGGGAGGCGGCCAAAAACATTCAGTACTTC. It specifies CASKGEAAKNIQYF.

The CDR3 region has the DNA TGTGCCAGCAGCCCATCTAGCGGGGGGCCGGGAGATACGCAGTATTTT. Translated: CASSPSSGGPGDTQYF. The J gene is TRBJ2-3, the V gene TRBV6-5; TRBD2 matches 11 bases. The CDR3 consists of 16 residues. V lost 6 bases to trimming and J lost 5 bases; unmatched junction nucleotides: 10. From germline, CDR1 is MNHEY and CDR2 SVGAGI.